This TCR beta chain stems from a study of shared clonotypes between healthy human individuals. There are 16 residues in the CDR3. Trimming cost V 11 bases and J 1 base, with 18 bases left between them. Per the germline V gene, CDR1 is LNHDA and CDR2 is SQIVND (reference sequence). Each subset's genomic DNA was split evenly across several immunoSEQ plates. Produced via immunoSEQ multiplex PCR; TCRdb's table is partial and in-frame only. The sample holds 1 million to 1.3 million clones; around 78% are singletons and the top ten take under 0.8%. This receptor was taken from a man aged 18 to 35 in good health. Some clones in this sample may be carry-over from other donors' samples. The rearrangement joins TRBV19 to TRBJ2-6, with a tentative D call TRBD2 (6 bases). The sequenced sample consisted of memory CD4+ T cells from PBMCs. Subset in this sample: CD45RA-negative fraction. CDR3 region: CACGSGRSSGANVLTF. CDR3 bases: TGTGCCTGTGGCTCCGGGAGAAGTTCTGGGGCCAACGTCCTGACTTTC.